The present T cell receptor beta chain was sequenced within a study of blood T cell repertoires in COVID-19. Overall study: Specimens from acute and convalescent COVID-19 originated in the United States, Italy and Spain. Nucleic acid was either cDNA or gDNA, and it came from T cells, B-cell-depleted T cells, or PBMCs.

Study processing details: Amplification with reference gene primers provided the estimates of nucleated cell counts. The table came from immunoSEQ multiplex PCR; TCRdb's copy has only in-frame clones and leaves some out. V and J calls and clone size are given by that table; D and trimming were obtained from the DNA. This table holds under 200,000 clones, around 85% found once. V lost 4 bases and J lost 6; bases outside the gene matches: 5. Looked up from germline, CDR1 is SGHRS and CDR2 is YFSETQ. This CDR3 region has 14 residues. The J gene is TRBJ2-2, the V gene TRBV5-1, with 8 nucleotides matching TRBD1. Specimen: peripheral blood. The sequence derives from a man in his 60s who had recovered from COVID-19. The CDR3 loop reads CASSVDRAAGELFF. CDR3 in DNA: TGCGCCAGCAGCGTGGACAGGGCCGCCGGGGAGCTGTTTTTT.